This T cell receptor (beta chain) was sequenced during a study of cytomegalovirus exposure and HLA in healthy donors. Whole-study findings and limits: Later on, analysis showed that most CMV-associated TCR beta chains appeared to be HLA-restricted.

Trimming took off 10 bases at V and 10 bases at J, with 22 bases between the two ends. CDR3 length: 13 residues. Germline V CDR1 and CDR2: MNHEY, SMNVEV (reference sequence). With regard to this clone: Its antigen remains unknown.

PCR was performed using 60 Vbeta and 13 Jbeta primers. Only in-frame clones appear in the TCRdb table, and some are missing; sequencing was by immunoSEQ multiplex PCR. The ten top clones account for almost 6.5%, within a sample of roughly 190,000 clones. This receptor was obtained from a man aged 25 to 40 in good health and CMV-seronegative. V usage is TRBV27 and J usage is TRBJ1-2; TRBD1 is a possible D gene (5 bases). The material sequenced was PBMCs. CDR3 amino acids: CATAGTATGAYTF. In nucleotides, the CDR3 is TGTGCCACGGCGGGAACAGCAACAGGAGCCTACACCTTC.